Each of the 3 T cell receptor beta chains below was sequenced from the same sample in a study of cytomegalovirus exposure and HLA in healthy donors. Use of 60 Vbeta and 13 Jbeta primers characterized the PCR. Assay used: immunoSEQ multiplex PCR; TCRdb lists only in-frame clones, some missing. The sample includes 110,000 to 150,000 clones, nearly 10% seen only once; the top ten take under 2%. Source material: PBMCs. These receptors were obtained from a man in his fifties or sixties in good health and CMV-seronegative.

The chain recombines TRBV10-3 with TRBJ1-2; possibly TRBD1 for D (5 bases). The germline V gene has CDR1 ENHRY and CDR2 SYGVKD. V lost 1 base to trimming and J lost 6 bases, with 12 bases between them. CDR3 length: 14 residues. The CDR3 nucleotides are TGTGCCATCAGTGAGTTCACTCGGGGGGATGGCTACACCTTC. This sequence encodes CAISEFTRGDGYTF.

This clone has just a few counts. The rearrangement links TRBV10-3 to TRBJ2-7, with 10 bases that match TRBD2. The CDR3 spans 14 residues. Germline V gene lookup returns CDR1 ENHRY and CDR2 SYGVKD. The V and J ends lost 6 bases and 5 bases, in that order; junction bases with no gene match: 7. The CDR3 sequence: CAIRSSGSIDEQYF. As DNA, the CDR3 is TGTGCCATCAGGTCTAGCGGGAGTATTGACGAGCAGTACTTC.

Written as DNA, the CDR3 is TGTGCCAGTAGTATGAGGACAGGCTTCTATGGCTACACCTTC. Translated: CASSMRTGFYGYTF. V usage is TRBV19 and J usage is TRBJ1-2; 7 nucleotides agree with TRBD1. The CDR3 consists of 14 residues. Looked up from germline, CDR1 is LNHDA and CDR2 is SQIVND (reference sequence). The J segment lost 4 bases and the V segment lost 3 bases, leaving 5 bases of the junction unmatched.